This TCR beta chain was retrieved from a study of CD8+ T cells in alopecia areata. Study-wide background: By percentage of affected scalp area, the severity of treated patients was scored.

Regarding the study as a whole: Numerous clones, expanded in lesions, remained in scalp and blood during tofacitinib.

Points on this clone: The target antigen is unknown.

Treatment: oral pan-JAK inhibitor, 5-10 mg twice daily. From PBMCs, CD4+ and CD8+ T cells were sorted. Following extraction, RNA underwent reverse transcription to cDNA, which served as the sequencing template. Libraries were prepared by immunoSEQ multiplex PCR; TCRdb keeps only in-frame clonotypes and omits some of them. Found here are 40,000 to 45,000 clones, roughly 92% of them singletons; the top ten hold around 18%. This CDR3 contains 16 residues. J gave up 3 bases and V 4 bases, and 7 bases lay outside the gene matches. Germline CDR1 reads SEHNR; CDR2 reads FQNEAQ (reference sequence). The sequenced sample was CD8+ T cells sorted from blood, obtained at week 24, from a patient treated with tofacitinib. This receptor was obtained from a human donor with alopecia areata. The chain has TRBV7-9 and TRBJ2-3; 10 nucleotides line up with TRBD2. The CDR3 region has the DNA TGTGCCAGCAGCTCTGGACTAGCGGACCTAACAGATACGCAGTATTTT. It specifies CASSSGLADLTDTQYF.